This TCR beta chain is drawn from a study of chemoradiotherapy in HPV16-positive cancers. Germline V gene sequence: CDR1 MDHEN, CDR2 SYDVKM. Trimming took off 2 bases at V and 1 base at J, with 7 bases between the two ends. This CDR3 region has 14 residues. Sequencing used immunoSEQ multiplex PCR; TCRdb keeps in-frame clones, though not all of them. The sample has 20,000 to 25,000 clones; around 87% are singletons. This TCR came from a human donor with HPV-associated anogenital cancer. The rearrangement links TRBV28 to TRBJ2-3; D unresolved. The source material was blood, sampled from a patient who underwent chemoradiotherapy. Written as DNA, the CDR3 is TGTGCCAGCAGTTTACTGGTTGGCACAGATACGCAGTATTTT. Protein product: CASSLLVGTDTQYF.